This paragraph reports one TCR beta chain. Its target is unknown. PCR primers comprised 60 Vbeta and 13 Jbeta primers. The protocol was immunoSEQ multiplex PCR, while the TCRdb copy is restricted to in-frame clones and leaves out a portion. The sample has 100,000 to 150,000 clones; 75% to 85% are singletons. The data originate from a study of cytomegalovirus exposure and HLA in healthy donors. Study at large: In a previous analysis, about 100 million unique TCR beta sequences were found from some 180 million T cells. Overall study results and limits: The records held CMV serostatus as the only immune exposure information.

Those who donated were healthy bone marrow donors. After removal of 4 bases from V and 5 bases from J, the junction contained 12 bases not matched to a gene. Germline loops: CDR1 SEHNR, CDR2 FQNEAQ (reference sequence). The CDR3 is 16 residues long. The chain combines TRBV7-9 with TRBJ2-7; 9 positions agree with TRBD1. The sequencing input was PBMCs. This sequence originates from a man younger than 45 in good health and CMV-seropositive. CDR3 region: CASSSQLDRGLNEQYF. CDR3 DNA sequence: TGTGCCAGCAGCTCACAACTTGACAGGGGGTTGAACGAGCAGTACTTC.